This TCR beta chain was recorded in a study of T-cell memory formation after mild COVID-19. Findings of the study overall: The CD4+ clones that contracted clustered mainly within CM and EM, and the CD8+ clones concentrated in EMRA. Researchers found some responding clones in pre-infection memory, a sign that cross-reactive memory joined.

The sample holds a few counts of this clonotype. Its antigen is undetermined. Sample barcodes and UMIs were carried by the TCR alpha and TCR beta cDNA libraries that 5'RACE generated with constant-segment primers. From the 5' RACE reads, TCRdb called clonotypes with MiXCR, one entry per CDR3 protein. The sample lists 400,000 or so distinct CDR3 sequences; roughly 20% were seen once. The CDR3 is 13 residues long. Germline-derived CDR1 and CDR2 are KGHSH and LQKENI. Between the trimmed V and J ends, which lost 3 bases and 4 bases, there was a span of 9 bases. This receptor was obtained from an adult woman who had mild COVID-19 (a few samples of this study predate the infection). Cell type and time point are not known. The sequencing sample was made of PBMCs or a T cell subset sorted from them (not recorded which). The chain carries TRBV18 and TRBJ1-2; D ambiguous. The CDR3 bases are TGTGCCAGCTCACCGGACGGTTCCTATGGCTACACCTTC. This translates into CASSPDGSYGYTF.